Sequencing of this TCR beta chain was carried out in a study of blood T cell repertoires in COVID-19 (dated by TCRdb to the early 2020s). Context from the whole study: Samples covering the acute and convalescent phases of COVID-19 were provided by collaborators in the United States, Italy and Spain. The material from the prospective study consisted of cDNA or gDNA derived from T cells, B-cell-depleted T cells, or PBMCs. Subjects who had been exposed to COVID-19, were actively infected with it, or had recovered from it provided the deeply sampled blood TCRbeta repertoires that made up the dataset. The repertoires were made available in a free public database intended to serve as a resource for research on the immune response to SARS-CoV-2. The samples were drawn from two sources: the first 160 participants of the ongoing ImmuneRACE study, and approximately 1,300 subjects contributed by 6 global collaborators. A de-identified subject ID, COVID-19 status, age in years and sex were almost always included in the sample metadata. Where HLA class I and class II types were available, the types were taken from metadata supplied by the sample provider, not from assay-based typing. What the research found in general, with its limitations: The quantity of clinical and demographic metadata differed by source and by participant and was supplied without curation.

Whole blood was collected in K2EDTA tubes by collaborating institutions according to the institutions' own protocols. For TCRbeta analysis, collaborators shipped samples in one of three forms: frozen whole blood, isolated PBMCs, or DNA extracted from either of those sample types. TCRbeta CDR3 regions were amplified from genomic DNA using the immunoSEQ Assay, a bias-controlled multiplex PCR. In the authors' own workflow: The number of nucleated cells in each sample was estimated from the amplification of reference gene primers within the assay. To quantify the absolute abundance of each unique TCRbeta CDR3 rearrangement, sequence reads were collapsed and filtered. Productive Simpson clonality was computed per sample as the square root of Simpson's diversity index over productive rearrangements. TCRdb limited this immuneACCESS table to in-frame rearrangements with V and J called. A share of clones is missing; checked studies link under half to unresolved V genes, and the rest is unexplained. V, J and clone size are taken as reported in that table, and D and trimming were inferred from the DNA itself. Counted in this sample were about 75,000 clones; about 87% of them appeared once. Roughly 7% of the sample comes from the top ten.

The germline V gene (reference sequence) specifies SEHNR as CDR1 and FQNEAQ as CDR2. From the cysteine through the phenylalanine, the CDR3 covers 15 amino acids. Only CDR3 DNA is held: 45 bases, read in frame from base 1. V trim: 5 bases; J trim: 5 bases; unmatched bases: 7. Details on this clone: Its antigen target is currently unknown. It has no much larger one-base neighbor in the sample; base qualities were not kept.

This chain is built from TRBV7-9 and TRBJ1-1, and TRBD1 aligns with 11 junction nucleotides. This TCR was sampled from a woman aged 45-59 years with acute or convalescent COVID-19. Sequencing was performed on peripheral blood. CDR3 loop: CASSAGQGAGTEAFF. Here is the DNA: TGTGCCAGCAGCGCCGGACAGGGGGCAGGTACTGAAGCTTTCTTT.